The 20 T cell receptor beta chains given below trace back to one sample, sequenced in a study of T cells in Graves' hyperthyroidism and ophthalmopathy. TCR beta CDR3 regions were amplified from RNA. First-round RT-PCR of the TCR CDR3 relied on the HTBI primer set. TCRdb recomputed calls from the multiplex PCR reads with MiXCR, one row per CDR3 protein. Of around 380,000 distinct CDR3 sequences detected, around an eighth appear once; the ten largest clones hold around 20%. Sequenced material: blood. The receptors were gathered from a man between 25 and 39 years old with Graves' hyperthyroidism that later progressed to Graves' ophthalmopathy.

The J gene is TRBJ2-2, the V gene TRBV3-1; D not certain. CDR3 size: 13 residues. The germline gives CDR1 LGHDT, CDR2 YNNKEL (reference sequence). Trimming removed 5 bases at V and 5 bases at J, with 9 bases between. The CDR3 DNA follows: TGTGCCAGCAGCTTTGTCAGGACCGGGGAGCTGTTTTTT. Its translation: CASSFVRTGELFF.

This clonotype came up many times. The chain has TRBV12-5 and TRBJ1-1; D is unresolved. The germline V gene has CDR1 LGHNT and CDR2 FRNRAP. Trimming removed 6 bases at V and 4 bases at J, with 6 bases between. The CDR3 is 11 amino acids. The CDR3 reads CASGTGTEAFF. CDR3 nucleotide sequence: TGTGCTAGTGGGACGGGCACTGAAGCTTTCTTT.

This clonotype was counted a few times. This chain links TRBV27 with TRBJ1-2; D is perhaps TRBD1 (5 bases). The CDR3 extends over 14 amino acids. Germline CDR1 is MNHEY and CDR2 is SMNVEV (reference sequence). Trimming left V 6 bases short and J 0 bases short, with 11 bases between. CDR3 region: CASRGTPANYGYTF. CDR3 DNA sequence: TGTGCCAGCAGGGGGACCCCGGCTAACTATGGCTACACCTTC.

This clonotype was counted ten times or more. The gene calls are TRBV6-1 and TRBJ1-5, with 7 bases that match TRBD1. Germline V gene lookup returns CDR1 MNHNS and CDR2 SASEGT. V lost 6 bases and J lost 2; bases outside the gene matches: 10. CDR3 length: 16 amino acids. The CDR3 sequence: CASSNTGEGGNQPQHF. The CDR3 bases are TGTGCCAGCAGCAACACAGGGGAGGGTGGCAATCAGCCCCAGCATTTT.

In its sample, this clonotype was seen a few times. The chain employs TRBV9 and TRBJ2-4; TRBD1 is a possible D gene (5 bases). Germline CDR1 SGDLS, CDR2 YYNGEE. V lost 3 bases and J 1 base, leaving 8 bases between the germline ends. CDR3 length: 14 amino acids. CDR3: CASSAQGAKNIQYF. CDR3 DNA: TGTGCCAGCAGCGCCCAGGGTGCCAAAAACATTCAGTACTTC.

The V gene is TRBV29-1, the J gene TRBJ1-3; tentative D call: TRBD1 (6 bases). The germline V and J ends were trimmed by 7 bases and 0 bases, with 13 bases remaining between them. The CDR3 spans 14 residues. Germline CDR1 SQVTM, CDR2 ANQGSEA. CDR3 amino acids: CSALLGHSGNTIYF. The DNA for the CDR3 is TGCAGCGCTCTTCTGGGACACTCTGGAAACACCATATATTTT.

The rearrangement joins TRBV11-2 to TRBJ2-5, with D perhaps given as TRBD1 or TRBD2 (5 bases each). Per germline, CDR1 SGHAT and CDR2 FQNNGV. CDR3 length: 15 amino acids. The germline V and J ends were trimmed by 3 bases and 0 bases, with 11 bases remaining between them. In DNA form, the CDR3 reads TGTGCCAGCAGCTTGGGACGGACGTACCAAGAGACCCAGTACTTC. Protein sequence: CASSLGRTYQETQYF.

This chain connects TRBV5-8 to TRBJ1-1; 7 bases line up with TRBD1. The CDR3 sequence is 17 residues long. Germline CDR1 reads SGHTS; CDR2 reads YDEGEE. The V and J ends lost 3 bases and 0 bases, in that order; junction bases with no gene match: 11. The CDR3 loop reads CASSWRGHRGVNTEAFF. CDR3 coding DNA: TGTGCCAGCAGCTGGAGGGGGCACAGGGGCGTGAACACTGAAGCTTTCTTT. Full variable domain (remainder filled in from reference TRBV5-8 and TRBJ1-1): EAGVTQSPTHLIKTRGQQATLRCSPISGHTSVYWYQQALGLGLQFLLWYDEGEERNRGNFPPRFSGRQFPNYSSELNVNALELEDSALYLCASSWRGHRGVNTEAFFGQGTRLTVV.

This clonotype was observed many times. CDR3 DNA: TGTGCCAGCAGGGTGCCCCTCGCTTCCTCCTACAATGAGCAGTTCTTC. It yields the protein CASRVPLASSYNEQFF. This sequence joins TRBV28 and TRBJ2-1; D remains unclear. The ends were cut back, 6 bases at V and 0 bases at J, with 15 bases in the middle. Germline lookup yields CDR1 MDHEN and CDR2 SYDVKM. The CDR3 covers 16 residues.

The CDR3, as DNA: TGTGCCAGCCGGAGAGGGAAAGGGACTTGGGAGACCCAGTACTTC. Amino acid sequence: CASRRGKGTWETQYF. The chain couples TRBV3-1 to TRBJ2-5; TRBD2 is a possible D gene (6 bases). This CDR3 is 15 amino acids long. Germline values: CDR1 LGHDT, CDR2 YNNKEL (reference sequence). V lost 8 bases and J 5 bases, leaving 21 bases between the germline ends.

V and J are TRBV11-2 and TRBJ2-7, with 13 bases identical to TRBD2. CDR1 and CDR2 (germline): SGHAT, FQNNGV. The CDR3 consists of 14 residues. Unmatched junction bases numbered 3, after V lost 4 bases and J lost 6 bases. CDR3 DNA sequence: TGTGCCAGCAGCTCGGGACTAGCGGGGAGCGAGCAGTACTTC. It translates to CASSSGLAGSEQYF.

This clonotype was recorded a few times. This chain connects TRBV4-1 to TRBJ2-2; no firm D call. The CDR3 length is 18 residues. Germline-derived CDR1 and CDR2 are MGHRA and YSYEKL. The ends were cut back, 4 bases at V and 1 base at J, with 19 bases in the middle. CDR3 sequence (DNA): TGCGCCAGCAGCCCACCCGACTTGGTAGCCTTGAACACCGGGGAGCTGTTTTTT. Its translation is CASSPPDLVALNTGELFF.

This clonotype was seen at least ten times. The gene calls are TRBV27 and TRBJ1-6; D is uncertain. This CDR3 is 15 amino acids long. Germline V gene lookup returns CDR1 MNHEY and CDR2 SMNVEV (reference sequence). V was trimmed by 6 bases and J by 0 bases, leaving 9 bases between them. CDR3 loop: CASRKGSSYNSPLHF. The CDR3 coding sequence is TGTGCCAGCAGGAAAGGGAGCTCCTATAATTCACCCCTCCACTTT.

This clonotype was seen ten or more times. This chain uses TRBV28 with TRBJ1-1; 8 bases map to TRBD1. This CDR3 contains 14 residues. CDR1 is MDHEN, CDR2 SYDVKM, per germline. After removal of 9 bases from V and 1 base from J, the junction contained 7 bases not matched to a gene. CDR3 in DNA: TGTGCCAGTAACACGGGACAGGAGAACACTGAAGCTTTCTTT. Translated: CASNTGQENTEAFF.

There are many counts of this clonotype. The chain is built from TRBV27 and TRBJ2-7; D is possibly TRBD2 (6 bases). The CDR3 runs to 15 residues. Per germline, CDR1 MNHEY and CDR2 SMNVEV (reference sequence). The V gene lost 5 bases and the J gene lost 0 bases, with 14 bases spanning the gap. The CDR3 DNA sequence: TGTGCCAGCAGTGCAGGACTAACTCGCTCCTACGAGCAGTACTTC. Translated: CASSAGLTRSYEQYF.

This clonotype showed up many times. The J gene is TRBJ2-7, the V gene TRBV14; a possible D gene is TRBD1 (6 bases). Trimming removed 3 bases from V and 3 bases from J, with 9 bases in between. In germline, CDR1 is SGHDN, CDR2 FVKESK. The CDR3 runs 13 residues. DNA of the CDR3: TGTGCCAGCAGCCAGATACAGGGCTACGAGCAGTACTTC. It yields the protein CASSQIQGYEQYF. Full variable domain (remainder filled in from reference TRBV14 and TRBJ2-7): EAGVTQFPSHSVIEKGQTVTLRCDPISGHDNLYWYRRVMGKEIKFLLHFVKESKQDESGMPNNRFLAERTGGTYSTLKVQPAELEDSGVYFCASSQIQGYEQYFGPGTRLTVT.

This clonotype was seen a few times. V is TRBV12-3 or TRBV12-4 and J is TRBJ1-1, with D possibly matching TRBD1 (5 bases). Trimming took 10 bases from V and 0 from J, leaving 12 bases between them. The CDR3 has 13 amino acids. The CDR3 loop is CATRGRLNTEAFF. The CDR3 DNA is TGTGCCACCCGGGGGAGATTGAACACTGAAGCTTTCTTT.

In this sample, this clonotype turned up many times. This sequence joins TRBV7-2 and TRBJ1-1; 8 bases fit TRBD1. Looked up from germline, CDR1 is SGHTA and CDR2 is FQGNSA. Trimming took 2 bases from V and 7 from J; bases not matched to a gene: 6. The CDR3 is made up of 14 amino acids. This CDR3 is CASSLRRTGIEAFF. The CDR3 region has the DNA TGTGCCAGCAGCTTACGACGGACAGGGATTGAAGCTTTCTTT.

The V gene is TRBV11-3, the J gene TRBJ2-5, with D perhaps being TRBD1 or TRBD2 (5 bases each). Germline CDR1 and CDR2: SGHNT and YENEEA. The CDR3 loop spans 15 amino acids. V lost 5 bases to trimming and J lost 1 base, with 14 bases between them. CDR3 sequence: CASSPIPGPQETQYF. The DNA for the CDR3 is TGTGCCAGCAGCCCGATACCGGGACCCCAAGAGACCCAGTACTTC.

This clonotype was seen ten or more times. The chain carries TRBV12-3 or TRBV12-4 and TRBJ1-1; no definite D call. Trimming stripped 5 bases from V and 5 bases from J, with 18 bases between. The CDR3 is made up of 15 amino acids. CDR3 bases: TGTGCCAGCAGTGCCCCTCCCCCCTCGAGGACTGAAGCTTTCTTT. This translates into CASSAPPPSRTEAFF.